This note documents a single T cell receptor beta chain sequence. Its target is not known. This CDR3 has 15 residues. Trimming took 2 bases from V and 0 from J; bases not matched to a gene: 1. The V gene's germline CDR1 is MNHEY and CDR2 SVGAGI. The source of the sample is a study of long-term antiretroviral therapy in people with HIV. Study findings and constraints: At every time point, clones expanded before ART dominated the repertoire.

A v3.0 immunoSEQ assay was performed at survey level. Measured with immunoSEQ multiplex PCR; TCRdb has only the in-frame clones, and not every one. This table has 18,000 or so clones, around 78% appearing once. Without exception, participants with HIV were treated in the United States. Sequences were derived from unsorted PBMCs, sampled at the start of antiretroviral therapy, before treatment. The rearrangement joins TRBV6-5 to TRBJ2-5, with TRBD1 matching 9 bases. The origin of this receptor is a woman between 40 and 55 years old with HIV. The CDR3 sequence is CASSYGTGNQETQYF. CDR3 DNA: TGTGCCAGCAGTTACGGGACAGGGAACCAAGAGACCCAGTACTTC.